This paragraph covers one T cell receptor beta chain sequence. The target antigen is unknown. The data belong to a study of neurological immune-mediated disorders. General study results and limits: Expansion of TCR clones was greatest in HTLV-1-associated myelopathy and smallest in multiple sclerosis, where it fell below that of healthy controls.

Healthy controls consisted of blood bank volunteers in Maryland, USA. Every sequencing run drew on 15-18 subjects and yielded over 160 million TCR-beta sequences. One entry per CDR3 protein, called by TCRdb with MiXCR from the 5' RACE reads. This table holds tens of thousands of distinct CDR3 sequences, 5% to 7% found once. V lost 5 bases to trimming and J lost 6 bases, with 17 bases between them. Germline V lookup: CDR1 MNHNS, CDR2 SASEGT. The CDR3 runs to 15 residues. The sequence derives from a woman aged 40 to 50 in good health. The chain uses TRBV6-1 and TRBJ1-5, with D perhaps TRBD1 (5 bases). Sequencing was done on a sample of PBMCs. The CDR3 is CASSMGPPYSQPQHF. CDR3 bases: TGTGCCAGCAGTATGGGACCGCCTTATTCTCAGCCCCAGCATTTT.